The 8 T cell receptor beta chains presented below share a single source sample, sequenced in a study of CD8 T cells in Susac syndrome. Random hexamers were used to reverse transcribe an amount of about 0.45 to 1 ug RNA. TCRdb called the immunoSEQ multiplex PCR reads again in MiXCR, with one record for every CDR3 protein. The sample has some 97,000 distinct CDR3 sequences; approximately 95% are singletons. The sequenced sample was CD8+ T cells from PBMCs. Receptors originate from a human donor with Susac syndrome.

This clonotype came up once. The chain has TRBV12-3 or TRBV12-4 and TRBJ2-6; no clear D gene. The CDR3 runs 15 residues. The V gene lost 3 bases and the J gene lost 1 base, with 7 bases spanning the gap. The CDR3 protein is CASSFPESGANVLTF. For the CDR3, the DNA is TGTGCCAGCAGTTTCCCAGAGTCTGGGGCCAACGTCCTGACTTTC.

The CDR3 coding sequence is TGCGCCAGCAGCCTACTCGGGCTAGTTGGGAACATTCAGTACTTC. Amino acids: CASSLLGLVGNIQYF. The chain has TRBV4-1 and TRBJ2-4; D uncertain. The germline CDR1 and CDR2 sequences are MGHRA and YSYEKL. The CDR3 sequence is 15 residues long. V lost 4 bases, J lost 7 bases, and 17 bases lay in between.

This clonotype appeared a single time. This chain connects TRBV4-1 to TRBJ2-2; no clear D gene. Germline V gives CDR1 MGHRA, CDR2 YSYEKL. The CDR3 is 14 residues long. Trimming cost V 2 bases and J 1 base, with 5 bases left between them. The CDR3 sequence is CASSQTVNTGELFF. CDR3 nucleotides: TGCGCCAGCAGCCAAACGGTGAACACCGGGGAGCTGTTTTTT.

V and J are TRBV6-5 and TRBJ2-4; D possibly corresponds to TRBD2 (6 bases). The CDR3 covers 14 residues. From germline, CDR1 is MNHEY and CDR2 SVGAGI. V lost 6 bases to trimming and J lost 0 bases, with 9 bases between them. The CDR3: CASRGGIAKNIQYF. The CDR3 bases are TGTGCCAGCAGGGGCGGGATAGCCAAAAACATTCAGTACTTC.

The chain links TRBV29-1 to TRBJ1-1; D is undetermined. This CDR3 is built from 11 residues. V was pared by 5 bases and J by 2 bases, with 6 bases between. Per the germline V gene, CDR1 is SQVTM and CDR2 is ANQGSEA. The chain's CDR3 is CSVIDNTEAFF. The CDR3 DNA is TGCAGCGTTATTGACAACACTGAAGCTTTCTTT.

This CDR3 is CASSEWTEAFF. CDR3 bases: TGTGCCAGCAGTGAATGGACTGAAGCTTTCTTT. This sequence joins TRBV2 and TRBJ1-1, with D uncertain. The CDR3 sequence is 11 residues long. CDR1 SNHLY and CDR2 FYNNEI come from the germline V gene. V lost 2 bases, J lost 5 bases, and 3 bases lay in between.

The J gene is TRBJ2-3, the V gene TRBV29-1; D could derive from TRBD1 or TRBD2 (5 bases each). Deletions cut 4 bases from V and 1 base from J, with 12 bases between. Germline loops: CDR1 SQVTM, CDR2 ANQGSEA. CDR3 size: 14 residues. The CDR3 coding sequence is TGCAGCGTTGCTGAGGGGCTACGCACAGATACGCAGTATTTT. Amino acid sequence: CSVAEGLRTDTQYF.

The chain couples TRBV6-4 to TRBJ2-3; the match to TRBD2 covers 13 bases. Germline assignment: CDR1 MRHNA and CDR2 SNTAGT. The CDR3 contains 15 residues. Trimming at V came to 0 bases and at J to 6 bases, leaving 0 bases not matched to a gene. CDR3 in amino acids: CASSDSTSGGDTQYF. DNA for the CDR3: TGTGCCAGCAGTGACTCGACTAGCGGGGGGGATACGCAGTATTTT.